Listed below are T cell receptor beta chains from one sample, sequenced in a study of blood T cell repertoires in COVID-19. Sequenced by immunoSEQ multiplex PCR; TCRdb stores in-frame clones only, minus some. The sample lists 97,000 or so clones; approximately 86% were seen once. The sequencing sample was made of peripheral blood. The source of these receptors is a woman in her forties or fifties with COVID-19, enrolled during active disease. Both conserved end residues are part of each CDR3. The D gene is left open where the match is weak. Some rows have no size entry. The others give once, few or many, or a class for an expanded clone.

size: .; D: TRBD1; J: TRBJ1-1; V: TRBV18; CDR3: CASSGDRDNTEAFF; DNA: TGTGCCAGCTCCGGGGACAGGGATAATACTGAAGCTTTCTTT
size: .; D: TRBD1; J: TRBJ1-1; V: TRBV3-1/TRBV3-2; CDR3: CASGLDRDRAEAFF; DNA: TGTGCCAGCGGATTGGACAGGGATAGAGCTGAAGCTTTCTTT
size: .; D: .; J: TRBJ2-2; V: TRBV6-2/TRBV6-3; CDR3: CASSYGGQAPTGELFF; DNA: TGTGCCAGCAGTTACGGTGGGCAGGCCCCTACCGGGGAGCTGTTTTTT
size: .; D: .; J: TRBJ1-5; V: TRBV6-2/TRBV6-3; CDR3: CASSFGRDSPYYNQPQHF; DNA: TGTGCCAGCAGTTTTGGCAGGGACTCCCCCTATTACAATCAGCCCCAGCATTTT
size: .; D: .; J: TRBJ1-1; V: TRBV12-3/TRBV12-4; CDR3: CASSPRTEAFF; DNA: TGTGCCAGCAGCCCGAGGACTGAAGCTTTCTTT
size: .; D: TRBD2; J: TRBJ2-7; V: TRBV7-2; CDR3: CASSFYLAGGRYEQYF; DNA: TGTGCCAGCAGCTTCTATCTAGCGGGGGGGCGTTACGAGCAGTACTTC
size: .; D: .; J: TRBJ1-5; V: TRBV5-1; CDR3: CASSRGGDQPQHF; DNA: TGCGCCAGCAGCAGGGGAGGCGATCAGCCCCAGCATTTT
size: .; D: .; J: TRBJ2-7; V: TRBV10-1; CDR3: CASSEGPYEQYF; DNA: TGCGCCAGCAGTGAGGGCCCCTACGAGCAGTACTTC
size: .; D: .; J: TRBJ2-6; V: TRBV30; CDR3: CAWSRGVGANVLTF; DNA: TGTGCCTGGAGCAGGGGGGTTGGGGCCAACGTCCTGACTTTC
size: .; D: .; J: TRBJ2-5; V: TRBV5-1; CDR3: CASSPTRTDPQETQYF; DNA: TGCGCCAGCAGCCCTACCCGGACAGACCCCCAAGAGACCCAGTACTTC
size: .; D: .; J: TRBJ1-3; V: TRBV10-3; CDR3: CAIRAPGNTIYF; DNA: TGTGCCATCAGGGCACCAGGAAACACCATATATTTT
size: .; D: TRBD2; J: TRBJ2-7; V: TRBV12-5; CDR3: CASGEGTSGGPKRSYEQYF; DNA: TGTGCTAGTGGCGAAGGGACTAGCGGGGGCCCCAAGCGCTCCTACGAGCAGTACTTC
size: once; D: .; J: TRBJ1-6; V: TRBV11-2; CDR3: CASSLGFRGNSPLHF; DNA: TGTGCCAGCAGCTTAGGGTTCCGGGGGAATTCACCCCTCCACTTT
size: .; D: .; J: TRBJ1-1; V: TRBV10-2; CDR3: CASIYNRDAEAFF; DNA: TGCGCCAGCATTTATAACAGGGATGCTGAAGCTTTCTTT
size: .; D: TRBD1; J: TRBJ1-2; V: TRBV7-2; CDR3: CASSHGQGGYTF; DNA: TGTGCCAGCAGCCACGGACAGGGGGGCTACACCTTC
size: .; D: TRBD1; J: TRBJ2-3; V: TRBV7-9; CDR3: CASSTGQSFTDTQYF; DNA: TGTGCCAGCAGCACGGGACAGTCGTTCACAGATACGCAGTATTTT
size: .; D: TRBD1; J: TRBJ1-1; V: TRBV5-5; CDR3: CASTLDRDTEAFF; DNA: TGTGCCAGCACCCTAGACAGGGACACTGAAGCTTTCTTT
size: once; D: .; J: TRBJ2-7; V: TRBV5-5; CDR3: CASSLGAFEQYF; DNA: TGTGCCAGCAGCTTGGGAGCTTTCGAGCAGTACTTC
size: .; D: TRBD2; J: TRBJ2-5; V: TRBV5-1; CDR3: CASRAGGQETQYF; DNA: TGCGCCAGCAGGGCGGGGGGGCAAGAGACCCAGTACTTC
size: .; D: TRBD1; J: TRBJ2-2; V: TRBV5-1; CDR3: CASSRTGAGAGELFF; DNA: TGCGCCAGCAGCCGGACAGGGGCGGGTGCCGGGGAGCTGTTTTTT
size: .; D: .; J: TRBJ2-3; V: TRBV27; CDR3: CASTSLPLGTDTQYF; DNA: TGTGCCAGCACCTCTCTCCCTCTTGGCACAGATACGCAGTATTTT
size: .; D: TRBD1; J: TRBJ2-3; V: TRBV9; CDR3: CASSSPGTGGGTQYF; DNA: TGTGCCAGCAGCTCCCCCGGGACAGGGGGGGGTACGCAGTATTTT
size: .; D: TRBD1; J: TRBJ2-5; V: TRBV4-3; CDR3: CASSQDPAGGRETQYF; DNA: TGCGCCAGCAGCCAAGATCCAGCAGGGGGCCGGGAGACCCAGTACTTC
size: .; D: TRBD2; J: TRBJ2-3; V: TRBV28; CDR3: CASSSAGTRGADTQYF; DNA: TGTGCCAGCAGTTCAGCCGGGACTAGGGGGGCGGATACGCAGTATTTT
size: .; D: .; J: TRBJ2-1; V: TRBV6-5; CDR3: CASSSQVSSYNEQFF; DNA: TGTGCCAGCAGTTCCCAGGTGAGCTCCTACAATGAGCAGTTCTTC
size: .; D: .; J: TRBJ2-7; V: TRBV3-1/TRBV3-2; CDR3: CASTSATGGYEQYF; DNA: TGTGCCAGCACCAGTGCGACAGGAGGCTACGAGCAGTACTTC
size: .; D: .; J: TRBJ2-7; V: TRBV7-2; CDR3: CASSSPTGAYEQYF; DNA: TGTGCCAGCAGCTCCCCTACGGGAGCCTACGAGCAGTACTTC
size: once; D: .; J: TRBJ1-4; V: TRBV6-5; CDR3: CASSYADRGRGEKLFF; DNA: TGTGCCAGCAGTTACGCGGACAGAGGACGGGGTGAAAAACTGTTTTTT
size: .; D: .; J: TRBJ1-2; V: TRBV19; CDR3: CASSPRGPVYGYTF; DNA: TGTGCCAGTAGTCCCAGGGGCCCGGTCTATGGCTACACCTTC